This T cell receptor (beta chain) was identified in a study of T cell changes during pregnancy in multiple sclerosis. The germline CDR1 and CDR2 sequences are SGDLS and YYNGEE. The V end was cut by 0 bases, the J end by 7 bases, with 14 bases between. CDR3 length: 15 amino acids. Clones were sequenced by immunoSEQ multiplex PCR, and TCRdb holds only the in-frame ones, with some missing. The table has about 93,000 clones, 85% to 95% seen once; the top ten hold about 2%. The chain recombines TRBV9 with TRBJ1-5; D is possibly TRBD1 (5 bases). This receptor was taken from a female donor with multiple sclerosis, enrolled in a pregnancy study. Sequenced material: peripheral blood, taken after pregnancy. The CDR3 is CASSVEGGAGQPQHF. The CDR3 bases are TGTGCCAGCAGCGTAGAGGGAGGGGCAGGACAGCCCCAGCATTTT.